This T cell receptor (beta chain) is drawn from a study of technical replicates of blood from a handful of donors. The data were produced by immunoSEQ multiplex PCR, yet TCRdb's version contains in-frame clones alone and is incomplete. The data show 95,000 to 100,000 clones, 96% seen once. This clonotype was sampled from a human donor in good health. Sequencing was done on a sample of T cells isolated from PBMCs.

The CDR3 sequence is CASSSGQGYLNYGYTF. CDR3 bases: TGTGCCAGCAGTTCGGGACAGGGGTACCTCAACTATGGCTACACCTTC. The chain combines TRBV28 with TRBJ1-2; 10 nucleotides line up with TRBD1. Trimming at V came to 4 bases and at J to 2 bases, leaving 7 bases not matched to a gene. Germline V gene lookup returns CDR1 MDHEN and CDR2 SYDVKM. This CDR3 is built from 16 residues.